The sequence of this T cell receptor (beta chain) was determined in a study of blood T cell repertoires in COVID-19. CDR1 is MNHEY and CDR2 is SVGAGI in the germline V gene. The V and J ends lost 4 bases and 4 bases respectively, with 10 bases between them. CDR3 size: 13 residues. Using immunoSEQ multiplex PCR, the repertoire was profiled, and TCRdb retains in-frame clones only, with some absent. The data show fewer than 120,000 clones, with roughly nine tenths seen just once and more than 4.5% held by the top ten. The clonotype was recovered from a human donor in a cohort sampled during active COVID-19. The V and J genes are TRBV6-5 and TRBJ1-2; perhaps TRBD1 as D (6 bases). Sample: peripheral blood. The CDR3 spells CASSSQGSYGYTF. DNA for the CDR3: TGTGCCAGCAGTTCACAGGGTAGCTATGGCTACACCTTC.